The entry that follows covers one TCR beta chain sequence. What it recognizes is unknown. The CDR3 is made up of 16 amino acids. Germline CDR1 and CDR2: MGHRA and YSYEKL. Trimming removed 0 bases from V and 2 bases from J, with 11 bases in between. This sample stems from a study of Ad26.COV2.S vaccination and SARS-CoV-2 variants. Treatment: over 15 received Ad26.COV2.S at low or high dose, single or two shots; several received placebo; per-sample allocation not given. Vaccine and placebo recipients were sampled on day 63 after the first injection. Study results and caveats: After vaccination, reports described spike-specific CD8+ and CD4+ T cell responses as showing substantial breadth. Across vaccine and placebo recipients, the breadth of non-spike TCRs was similar. Analyses of TCR breadth and depth may have underestimated total T cell responses.

Sequencing used immunoSEQ multiplex PCR; TCRdb keeps in-frame clones, though not all of them. This table has around 320,000 clones, over 75% appearing once. The chain carries TRBV4-1 and TRBJ1-5, with D possibly matching TRBD1 (5 bases). This clonotype was obtained from a person aged 18-65 years who received the Ad26.COV2.S COVID-19 vaccine or a placebo. The sample in question was peripheral blood, obtained in a trial of Ad26.COV2.S vaccine versus placebo. The DNA for the CDR3 is TGCGCCAGCAGCCAAGAGGTAACCAGGGGCAATCAGCCCCAGCATTTT. Amino acids: CASSQEVTRGNQPQHF.